These 11 T cell receptor beta chains were sequenced from one sample in a study of PD-L1 blockade in urothelial cancer. Time point meaning: pretreatment peripheral blood. TCRdb's copy holds only in-frame clones and misses some; the assay was immunoSEQ multiplex PCR. The sample carries tens of thousands of clones, 87% recorded once. Specimen: PBMCs, collected around atezolizumab (anti-PD-L1) treatment. Receptors were obtained from a woman aged 55-69 years with urothelial cancer.

This chain connects TRBV9 to TRBJ1-2, with 9 bases that match TRBD1. From germline, CDR1 is SGDLS and CDR2 YYNGEE. J lost 2 bases, V lost 1 base, and 6 bases had no gene match. CDR3 length equals 16 residues. The CDR3 loop is CASSVFDRGGNYGYTF. CDR3 in DNA: TGTGCCAGCAGCGTATTCGACAGGGGGGGGAACTATGGCTACACCTTC.

V gene TRBV7-9 combines with J gene TRBJ2-5, with D possibly matching TRBD2 (7 bases). The CDR3 has 15 amino acids. Trimming left V 2 bases short and J 4 bases short, with 14 bases between. Germline V gene sequence: CDR1 SEHNR, CDR2 FQNEAQ (reference sequence). CDR3 nucleotide sequence: TGTGCCAGCAGCTTACTTGCGGGGGCCTTAGAGACCCAGTACTTC. Encoded protein: CASSLLAGALETQYF.

The chain employs TRBV6-5 and TRBJ1-6, with no clear D. Germline CDR1 MNHEY, CDR2 SVGAGI. The ends were cut back, 7 bases at V and 7 bases at J, with 17 bases in the middle. This CDR3 region has 15 residues. The CDR3 sequence: CASTQRGGINSPLHF. The CDR3 nucleotides are TGTGCCAGCACACAGCGAGGAGGGATCAATTCACCCCTCCACTTT.

This clone was seen repeatedly, ten times or more. The chain joins TRBV5-6 to TRBJ2-7; possibly TRBD1 for D (6 bases). V dropped 2 bases and J dropped 5 bases, with 17 bases sitting between them. This CDR3 spans 15 amino acids. Germline V CDR1 and CDR2: SGHDT, YYEEEE. The CDR3: CASSFVQGGGNEQYF. The CDR3 DNA reads TGTGCCAGCAGCTTTGTACAGGGTGGTGGGAACGAGCAGTACTTC.

V gene TRBV29-1 combines with J gene TRBJ1-1; D is unclear. V was trimmed by 8 bases and J by 1 base, leaving 17 bases between them. This CDR3 is 14 amino acids long. The germline V gene encodes CDR1 SQVTM and CDR2 ANQGSEA. The CDR3 loop reads CSSTRGQANTEAFF. The CDR3 DNA reads as TGCAGCTCCACCCGCGGGCAGGCGAACACTGAAGCTTTCTTT.

The rearrangement uses TRBV5-6 and TRBJ2-1; 11 positions match TRBD2. The germline gives CDR1 SGHDT, CDR2 YYEEEE. There are 15 residues in the CDR3. V shed 3 bases, J shed 12 bases, and the junction held 11 bases outside the gene matches. As DNA, the CDR3 is TGTGCCAGCAGCTCTGACACCAAGACTAGCGGGGTGCAGTTCTTC. It encodes CASSSDTKTSGVQFF.

The rearrangement uses TRBV27 and TRBJ1-2; 7 nucleotides agree with TRBD1. Germline-derived CDR1 and CDR2 are MNHEY and SMNVEV (reference sequence). Germline trimming cut 5 bases from V and 8 bases from J; bases unmatched to any gene: 17. The CDR3 is 16 amino acids. The CDR3 loop is CASSPGTALGMKGYTF. In DNA, the CDR3 is TGTGCCAGCAGTCCGGGGACAGCTTTAGGAATGAAGGGCTACACCTTC.

V gene TRBV9 combines with J gene TRBJ1-1; D unresolved. Germline lookup yields CDR1 SGDLS and CDR2 YYNGEE. There are 13 residues in the CDR3. Between the trimmed V and J ends, which lost 4 bases and 1 base, there was a span of 8 bases. The CDR3 region has the DNA TGTGCCAGCAGCCCATCAGGGAACACTGAAGCTTTCTTT. It yields the protein CASSPSGNTEAFF.

About this clone itself: The identical CDR3 is also encoded by other nucleotide sequences in the sample. The chain combines TRBV18 with TRBJ1-1, with D unclear. Germline loops: CDR1 KGHSH, CDR2 LQKENI. The germline V and J ends were trimmed by 1 base and 4 bases, with 7 bases remaining between them. The CDR3 has 13 residues. CDR3 amino acids: CASSPQTGTEAFF. CDR3 nucleotide sequence: TGTGCCAGCTCACCACAGACGGGCACTGAAGCTTTCTTT.

V is TRBV9 and J is TRBJ2-2; TRBD1 might be the D (5 bases). The germline CDR1 and CDR2 sequences are SGDLS and YYNGEE. The CDR3 sequence is 15 residues long. Trimming shortened V by 3 bases and J by 5 bases, and 14 bases separated the two germline ends. The DNA of the CDR3 is TGTGCCAGCAGCGCAGGGATGGGTGGAACCGGGGAGCTGTTTTTT. It translates to CASSAGMGGTGELFF.

The chain combines TRBV7-6 with TRBJ2-2; 8 nucleotides line up with TRBD1. V lost 3 bases to trimming and J lost 8 bases; unmatched junction nucleotides: 8. The CDR3 extends over 15 amino acids. CDR1 is SGHVS, CDR2 FNYEAQ, per germline. CDR3 bases: TGTGCCAGCAGCTTGTCGACAGGGGTCGGGGGGGAGCTGTTTTTT. Translated: CASSLSTGVGGELFF.